The subject of this entry is one T cell receptor (beta chain). There are 16 residues in the CDR3. The V gene end was trimmed by 6 bases and the J gene end by 4 bases; junction bases not matched to a gene: 14. Looked up from germline, CDR1 is SGHDN and CDR2 is FVKESK. Profiling relied on immunoSEQ multiplex PCR, and the TCRdb table lists in-frame clones only, not all of them. The data hold 120,000 or so clones, with approximately 82% observed a single time. The data are from a study of blood T cell repertoires in COVID-19. Study-wide background: Material from acute and convalescent COVID-19 was sourced from the United States, Italy and Spain.

The clonotype was recovered from a man older than 75 with active or convalescent COVID-19. The sequencing sample was made of peripheral blood. The chain couples TRBV14 to TRBJ2-7; 8 bases align to TRBD1. The CDR3 nucleotides read TGTGCCAGCAGACGACCCTGGACAGGGAACTTATACGAGCAGTACTTC. Translating it yields CASRRPWTGNLYEQYF.